A single TCR beta chain is shown here with its context. No antigen is known for it. The data are from a study of T cell responses to AZD1222 COVID-19 vaccine. Whole-study results and caveats: Donors were chiefly white British, with a greater number of females, and clonal diversity was perhaps underestimated.

Libraries were prepared by immunoSEQ multiplex PCR; TCRdb keeps only in-frame clonotypes and omits some of them. The sample has around 200,000 clones, 85% to 90% seen once. Pooling was applied to second doses at about 4 or about 12 weeks. Germline V CDR1 and CDR2: MGHRA, YSYEKL. This CDR3 region has 15 residues. V was shortened by 4 bases and J by 1 base, with 11 bases between the two germline ends. V usage is TRBV4-1 and J usage is TRBJ1-3; tentatively, D is TRBD1 (6 bases). The source of this sequence is an adult who received the AZD1222 COVID-19 vaccine. The material sequenced was peripheral blood, taken 28 days after the second AZD1222 dose. The CDR3 region has the DNA TGCGCCAGCAGCCCCCTACAGGGTTCTGGAAACACCATATATTTT. Translating gives CASSPLQGSGNTIYF.